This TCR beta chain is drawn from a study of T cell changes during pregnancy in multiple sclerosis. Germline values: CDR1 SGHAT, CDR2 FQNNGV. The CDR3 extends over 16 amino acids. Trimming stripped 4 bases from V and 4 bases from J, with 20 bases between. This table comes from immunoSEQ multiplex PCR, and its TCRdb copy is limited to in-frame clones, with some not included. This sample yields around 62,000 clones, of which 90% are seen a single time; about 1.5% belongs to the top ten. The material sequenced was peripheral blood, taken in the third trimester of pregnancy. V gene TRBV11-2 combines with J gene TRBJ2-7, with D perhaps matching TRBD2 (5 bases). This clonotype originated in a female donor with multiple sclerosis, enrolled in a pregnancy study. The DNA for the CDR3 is TGTGCCAGCAGCTCAAGACCCCGGGGAGTTGAGTACGAGCAGTACTTC. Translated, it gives CASSSRPRGVEYEQYF.